This T cell receptor beta chain was documented in a study of blood T cells in healthy people across ages. The overall study: Capture via template switching afforded approximately one barcoded beta molecule per two T cells.

For the second PCR, which ran for about 6 to 11 cycles, a sample-barcoded 5' primer and a J-beta primer mix were used. Each sample yielded at least 2.5 million CDR3-containing paired-end reads. One entry per CDR3 protein results from TCRdb running MiXCR on the 5' RACE reads. The data contain 1.8 million or so distinct CDR3 sequences, roughly 43% of them singletons. This clonotype showed up just a few times. Trimming took off 6 bases at V and 3 bases at J, with 20 bases between the two ends. Germline V gene sequence: CDR1 SQVTM, CDR2 ANQGSEA. This CDR3 contains 15 residues. The rearrangement joins TRBV29-1 to TRBJ1-1, with D possibly TRBD1 on 5 matching bases. This sequence originates from a human donor in good health. The sequenced material came from blood. CDR3 residues: CSVDSLVGRHTEAFF. The CDR3 DNA reads TGCAGCGTGGATTCACTAGTGGGGCGTCACACTGAAGCTTTCTTT. Full variable domain (remainder filled in from reference TRBV29-1 and TRBJ1-1): SAVISQKPSRDICQRGTSLTIQCQVDSQVTMMFWYRQQPGQSLTLIATANQGSEATYESGFVIDKFPISRPNLTFSTLTVSNMSPEDSSIYLCSVDSLVGRHTEAFFGQGTRLTVV.